The 17 T cell receptor beta chains listed next were all sequenced from one sample in a study of glioma-infiltrating T cells. The iRepertoire nested amplicon-rescue multiplex PCR amplified TCR alpha and beta CDR3s from RNA. Each CDR3 protein gets one entry after TCRdb re-called the multiplex PCR reads with MiXCR. The sample holds around 130,000 distinct CDR3 sequences, under 30% seen once. Material: glioma tissue, nonneoplastic brain tissue, or PBMCs (not recorded which). Source of these receptors: a human donor with low-grade glioma or glioblastoma, undergoing nonglioma brain surgery, or in good health (not recorded which).

This clonotype was detected a few times. Mismatch with germline at one junction end may stem from a read error. The gene calls are TRBV18 and TRBJ1-1; a weak D match, TRBD1 (5 bases). The CDR3 spans 11 residues. Germline V CDR1 and CDR2: KGHSH, LQKENI. CDR3 sequence: CASSSQGTLLF. DNA for the CDR3: TGTGCCAGCTCATCCCAGGGCACCCTGCTCTTT.

This clonotype was detected only a few times. The chain is built from TRBV29-1 and TRBJ2-2; perhaps TRBD1 as D (6 bases). Germline CDR1 reads SQVTM; CDR2 reads ANQGSEA. V was trimmed by 1 base and J by 5 bases, leaving 8 bases between them. This CDR3 spans 13 amino acids. The CDR3 is CSVEVRGTGELFF. The CDR3 DNA follows: TGCAGCGTTGAAGTCAGGGGTACCGGGGAGCTGTTTTTT.

This clonotype was seen repeatedly, ten times or more. This chain joins TRBV20-1 and TRBJ2-7; 7 nucleotides match TRBD1. V dropped 3 bases and J dropped 1; count of bases not matched to a gene: 0. Germline CDR1 reads DFQATT; CDR2 reads SNEGSKA (reference sequence). The CDR3 totals 12 residues. CDR3 in amino acids: CSARDRSYEQYV. The CDR3 DNA sequence: TGCAGTGCTAGGGACAGGTCCTACGAGCAGTACGTC.

This clonotype was seen a handful of times. The chain uses TRBV6-1 and TRBJ2-6; the D gene is possibly TRBD1 (6 bases). The CDR3 runs 18 residues. V was shortened by 6 bases and J by 4 bases, with 22 bases between the two germline ends. In germline, CDR1 is MNHNS, CDR2 SASEGT. CDR3 region: CASRENQGTWLGANVLTF. In DNA, the CDR3 is TGTGCCAGCAGAGAGAATCAGGGGACGTGGTTGGGGGCCAACGTCCTGACTTTC.

The chain is built from TRBV7-3 and TRBJ1-1; D is perhaps TRBD1 (5 bases). This CDR3 contains 14 residues. Trimming took 5 bases from V and 0 from J, leaving 10 bases between them. CDR1 is SGHTA, CDR2 FQGTGA, per germline. The CDR3: CASSKQGMNTEAFF. For the CDR3, the DNA is TGTGCCAGCAGCAAGCAGGGTATGAACACTGAAGCTTTCTTT.

The CDR3 DNA reads as TGTGCCAGCAGCCAAGTCCCGAATGAAAAACTGTTTTTT. This translates into CASSQVPNEKLFF. The chain links TRBV14 to TRBJ1-4; D gene unclear. From germline, CDR1 is SGHDN and CDR2 FVKESK. The V end lost 1 base, the J end lost 5 bases, and 5 bases lay between the germline ends. The CDR3 has 13 residues. The whole variable domain, remainder taken from reference TRBV14 and TRBJ1-4, is EAGVTQFPSHSVIEKGQTVTLRCDPISGHDNLYWYRRVMGKEIKFLLHFVKESKQDESGMPNNRFLAERTGGTYSTLKVQPAELEDSGVYFCASSQVPNEKLFFGSGTQLSVL.

V gene TRBV12-3 or TRBV12-4 combines with J gene TRBJ1-2; 7 nucleotides line up with TRBD1. This CDR3 has 15 amino acids. V shed 6 bases, J shed 1 base, and the junction held 8 bases outside the gene matches. CDR3 DNA sequence: TGTGCCAGCAGCCCACGACAGGGTCATAACTATGGCTACACCTTC. Translating gives CASSPRQGHNYGYTF.

The chain links TRBV12-3 or TRBV12-4 to TRBJ1-3, with D unresolved. V lost 7 bases to trimming and J lost 2 bases, with 3 bases between them. This CDR3 region has 11 residues. The CDR3 loop reads CASTPGNTIYF. As DNA, the CDR3 is TGTGCCAGCACCCCTGGAAACACCATATATTTT.

The CDR3 sequence: CASSLAVGQSTDTQYF. CDR3 nucleotides: TGTGCCAGCAGCTTGGCCGTGGGACAGAGCACAGATACGCAGTATTTT. The V gene is TRBV7-2, the J gene TRBJ2-3, with TRBD1 matching 7 bases. Germline CDR1 is SGHTA and CDR2 is FQGNSA. V shed 3 bases, J shed 0 bases, and the junction held 6 bases outside the gene matches. The CDR3 spans 16 residues.

This clonotype was counted a few times. The gene calls are TRBV12-3 or TRBV12-4 and TRBJ1-5, with no clear D. The V gene lost 0 bases and the J gene lost 0 bases, with 6 bases spanning the gap. This CDR3 has 15 residues. CDR3 sequence reads: CASSLAANSNQPQHF. As DNA, the CDR3 is TGTGCCAGCAGTTTAGCGGCAAATAGCAATCAGCCCCAGCATTTT.

Many counts were recorded for this clonotype. This chain connects TRBV20-1 to TRBJ2-3, with a weak D call TRBD2 (5 bases). Germline-derived CDR1 and CDR2 are DFQATT and SNEGSKA (reference sequence). Trimming left V 0 bases short and J 1 base short, with 14 bases between. The CDR3 runs to 16 residues. CDR3 protein: CSARDSGSGRTDTQYF. The DNA for the CDR3 is TGCAGTGCTAGAGATTCGGGCAGCGGACGCACAGATACGCAGTATTTT.

The chain links TRBV12-3 or TRBV12-4 to TRBJ1-6; D might be TRBD1 (5 bases). V was shortened by 6 bases and J by 9 bases, with 18 bases between the two germline ends. This CDR3 contains 15 residues. The CDR3 sequence: CASSPGGSTSSPLHF. In nucleotides, the CDR3 is TGTGCCAGCAGCCCGGGGGGTTCCACCTCTTCACCCCTCCACTTT.

Turning to this clonotype: The CDR3 ends on some other residue instead of the conserved phenylalanine or tryptophan, so this is likely a read error. The chain is built from TRBV14 and TRBJ1-6, with a possible D match to TRBD1 (5 bases). The CDR3 extends over 14 amino acids. Trimming left V 8 bases short and J 6 bases short, with 14 bases between. The germline V gene has CDR1 SGHDN and CDR2 FVKESK. CDR3 DNA: TGTGCCAGCTCACCGGAGACAGCTAATTCACCCCTCCACTTA. Its translation: CASSPETANSPLHL.

This clonotype was detected only a few times. The V call is TRBV4-1, the J call TRBJ2-1; D ambiguous. Trimming removed 0 bases from V and 4 bases from J, with 10 bases in between. The CDR3 runs to 15 residues. From germline, CDR1 is MGHRA and CDR2 YSYEKL. The CDR3 reads CASSQDGPAYNEQFF. CDR3 DNA sequence: TGCGCCAGCAGCCAAGACGGACCAGCTTACAATGAGCAGTTCTTC.

In its sample, this clonotype was seen many times. CDR3 in amino acids: CSAWRSTEAFF. The CDR3 region has the DNA TGCAGTGCTTGGCGCAGCACTGAAGCTTTCTTT. V and J are TRBV20-1 and TRBJ1-1; D remains unclear. V was clipped by 5 bases and J by 4 bases, with 8 bases between them. The CDR3 length is 11 residues. Germline-derived CDR1 and CDR2 are DFQATT and SNEGSKA (reference sequence).

The genes are TRBV20-1 and TRBJ2-3; TRBD2 agrees at 7 bases. V lost 0 bases and J lost 6; bases outside the gene matches: 21. The germline gives CDR1 DFQATT, CDR2 SNEGSKA (reference sequence). This CDR3 region has 19 residues. The CDR3 loop reads CSARDSILRGVEWGDTQYF. CDR3 DNA: TGCAGTGCTAGAGACTCCATACTACGGGGGGTTGAATGGGGTGATACGCAGTATTTT.

In this sample, this clonotype turned up a few times. The chain couples TRBV4-1 to TRBJ2-5, with unresolved D. Germline V gene lookup returns CDR1 MGHRA and CDR2 YSYEKL. The CDR3 is 15 amino acids. With 3 bases removed from V and 2 bases from J, the gap between germline ends came to 13 bases. This CDR3 is CASSHLATLQETQYF. In DNA, the CDR3 is TGCGCCAGCAGCCACCTCGCTACGTTACAAGAGACCCAGTACTTC.